This entry lists 17 T cell receptor beta chains sequenced from one sample in a study of blood T cell repertoires in COVID-19. The repertoire was sequenced with immunoSEQ multiplex PCR; TCRdb's copy has only in-frame clones and lacks some. The sample records over 95,000 clones, approximately 81% being singletons. Sample: peripheral blood. The receptors shown here come from a man between 40 and 49 years old with acute or convalescent COVID-19.

V and J are TRBV7-9 and TRBJ1-2; 9 bases map to TRBD1. Per the germline V gene, CDR1 is SEHNR and CDR2 is FQNEAQ (reference sequence). J was trimmed by 7 bases and V by 1 base; bases with no gene match: 13. This CDR3 comprises 17 residues. Written as DNA, the CDR3 is TGTGCCAGCAGCTTAGGGATCGCACAGGGGGCTGGGCCTGGCTACACCTTC. Translated, it gives CASSLGIAQGAGPGYTF.

The genes are TRBV6-2 or TRBV6-3 and TRBJ1-1; no clear D. This CDR3 region has 13 residues. Trimming shortened V by 4 bases and J by 6 bases, and 12 bases separated the two germline ends. Per germline, CDR1 MNHEY and CDR2 SVGEGT. In DNA, the CDR3 is TGTGCCAGCAGTTTCGGACTTAGTTCTGAAGCTTTCTTT. Its protein is CASSFGLSSEAFF.

The chain is built from TRBV19 and TRBJ2-3, with TRBD1 identical over 7 bases. Germline CDR1 is LNHDA and CDR2 is SQIVND (reference sequence). The CDR3 loop spans 13 amino acids. V trimming: 6 bases; J trimming: 4 bases; junction bases outside the gene matches: 4. In DNA, the CDR3 is TGTGCCAGTAGGGGGACAGTTCCAGATACGCAGTATTTT. Translated, it gives CASRGTVPDTQYF.

This clone occurred once. The chain uses TRBV14 and TRBJ2-2; perhaps TRBD2 as D (5 bases). Per the germline V gene, CDR1 is SGHDN and CDR2 is FVKESK. This CDR3 is built from 15 residues. Trimming cost V 4 bases and J 5 bases, with 14 bases left between them. CDR3 DNA: TGTGCCAGCAGCCTCGGGGAGTATTCAACCGGGGAGCTGTTTTTT. This encodes CASSLGEYSTGELFF.

As to this clone: This sample includes further DNA sequences coding for the same CDR3. The J gene is TRBJ1-6, the V gene TRBV5-1; tentative D call: TRBD1 (5 bases). In germline, CDR1 is SGHRS, CDR2 YFSETQ. This CDR3 spans 15 amino acids. The germline V and J ends were trimmed by 0 bases and 9 bases, with 13 bases remaining between them. Here the CDR3 DNA reads TGCGCCAGCAGCTTGGGAACAGGCGGTGGTTCACCCCTCCACTTT. Translating it yields CASSLGTGGGSPLHF.

The chain links TRBV6-1 to TRBJ2-1, with a weak D call TRBD2 (5 bases). This CDR3 has 14 amino acids. Germline CDR1 and CDR2: MNHNS and SASEGT. V was cut by 3 bases and J by 2 bases, with 8 bases left in between. CDR3 DNA sequence: TGTGCCAGCAGTGACGGAGCGGCCTACAATGAGCAGTTCTTC. Its translation: CASSDGAAYNEQFF.

This clone has just a few counts. The rearrangement links TRBV30 to TRBJ2-7, with D uncertain. Deletions cut 1 base from V and 5 bases from J, with 12 bases between. This CDR3 spans 13 amino acids. Germline CDR1 reads GTSNPN; CDR2 reads SVGIG (reference sequence). As DNA, the CDR3 is TGTGCCTGGAGTGGTCCGGTTTCCAACGAGCAGTACTTC. Encoded protein: CAWSGPVSNEQYF.

This chain links TRBV11-2 with TRBJ1-1; D is perhaps TRBD1 (5 bases). There are 14 residues in the CDR3. Trimming pared 1 base from V and 4 bases from J, leaving 10 bases between. CDR1 SGHAT and CDR2 FQNNGV come from the germline V gene. For the CDR3, the DNA is TGTGCCAGCAGCTTAGTTAGGCAGGGCACTGAAGCTTTCTTT. This gives the protein CASSLVRQGTEAFF.

This clone was seen only once. This sequence joins TRBV29-1 and TRBJ1-1, with 10 bases lining up with TRBD1. The germline CDR1 and CDR2 sequences are SQVTM and ANQGSEA. The CDR3 sequence is 16 residues long. The ends lost 3 bases at V and 1 base at J; junction bases unmatched: 8. The CDR3 bases are TGCAGCGTTGACGGGACAGGGGTAACGGAGAACACTGAAGCTTTCTTT. Translation: CSVDGTGVTENTEAFF.

The J gene is TRBJ2-2, the V gene TRBV19; 8 bases agree with TRBD2. The CDR3 is made up of 16 amino acids. V was pared by 5 bases and J by 2 bases, with 7 bases of the junction left unmatched. The germline V gene encodes CDR1 LNHDA and CDR2 SQIVND (reference sequence). The CDR3 DNA is TGTGCCAGTAGTCCAAGCGGGGGCCCTAACACCGGGGAGCTGTTTTTT. Amino acids: CASSPSGGPNTGELFF.

This clone showed up just a few times. The chain employs TRBV19 and TRBJ1-1; no clear D. The CDR3 sequence is 13 residues long. Germline values: CDR1 LNHDA, CDR2 SQIVND (reference sequence). Trimming took off 1 base at V and 1 base at J, with 4 bases between the two ends. CDR3 loop: CASSIAWNTEAFF. The CDR3 DNA reads TGTGCCAGTAGTATAGCATGGAACACTGAAGCTTTCTTT.

The rearrangement joins TRBV7-2 to TRBJ2-1; 8 nucleotides match TRBD1. J gave up 2 bases and V 4 bases, and 13 bases lay outside the gene matches. CDR3 length: 18 residues. CDR1 is SGHTA, CDR2 FQGNSA, per germline. For the CDR3, the DNA is TGTGCCAGCAGCTCCAATAGGCTACAGGGGGTCGCCTACAATGAGCAGTTCTTC. Protein product: CASSSNRLQGVAYNEQFF.

The V and J genes are TRBV4-2 and TRBJ1-2; D remains unclear. The germline CDR1 and CDR2 sequences are LGHNA and YNFKEQ. Between the trimmed V and J ends, which lost 3 bases and 5 bases, there was a span of 13 bases. The CDR3 is 14 amino acids. CDR3 sequence reads: CASSQGSWNYGYTF. As DNA, the CDR3 is TGTGCCAGCAGCCAGGGCAGTTGGAATTATGGCTACACCTTC.

The chain couples TRBV7-9 to TRBJ2-3, with no clear D. The V gene lost 2 bases and the J gene lost 1 base, with 4 bases spanning the gap. CDR1 and CDR2 (germline): SEHNR, FQNEAQ (reference sequence). This CDR3 spans 13 amino acids. CDR3 sequence: CASSLQGTDTQYF. In DNA form, the CDR3 reads TGTGCCAGCAGCTTACAGGGCACAGATACGCAGTATTTT. Variable domain in full (rest from reference TRBV7-9 and TRBJ2-3): DTGVSQNPRHKITKRGQNVTFRCDPISEHNRLYWYRQTLGQGPEFLTYFQNEAQLEKSRLLSDRFSAERPKGSFSTLEIQRTEQGDSAMYLCASSLQGTDTQYFGPGTRLTVL.

The chain combines TRBV6-5 with TRBJ2-3, with 10 positions matching TRBD1. CDR3 length: 14 residues. Germline lookup yields CDR1 MNHEY and CDR2 SVGAGI. The junction had 3 bases not matched to a gene; V was cut back by 5 bases and J by 4 bases. CDR3 sequence reads: CASSHGQGADTQYF. CDR3 nucleotide sequence: TGTGCCAGCAGTCACGGACAGGGGGCAGATACGCAGTATTTT.

This rearrangement joins TRBV6-7 to TRBJ2-3; D uncertain. TRBV6-7 is an ORF, with its function uncertain. The CDR3 is made up of 15 amino acids. The V and J ends lost 1 base and 0 bases respectively, with 8 bases between them. The CDR3 loop is CASSYWQTSTDTQYF. CDR3 bases: TGTGCCAGCAGTTACTGGCAGACTAGCACAGATACGCAGTATTTT.

Only one count was recorded for this clone. The chain couples TRBV5-1 to TRBJ2-5; tentative D call: TRBD2 (6 bases). The germline V gene encodes CDR1 SGHRS and CDR2 YFSETQ. The V end was cut by 4 bases, the J end by 7 bases, with 23 bases between. The CDR3 is 16 amino acids. In DNA form, the CDR3 reads TGCGCCAGCAGCCCTCTACTAGCCATACCCGAAGGGACCCAGTACTTC. The encoded protein is CASSPLLAIPEGTQYF.